Below are 12 T cell receptor beta chains sequenced from a single sample in a study of blood T cell repertoires in COVID-19. TCRdb keeps only in-frame clones here, not all; method: immunoSEQ multiplex PCR. Of about 39,000 clones listed, approximately 85% were seen once; the top ten hold 3.5% to 4.5%. Sequenced input: peripheral blood. The receptors were gathered from a man aged 60 to 69 with acute or convalescent COVID-19.

This chain uses TRBV5-1 with TRBJ1-3; TRBD1 aligns across 9 bases. The junction had 3 bases not matched to a gene; V was cut back by 2 bases and J by 0 bases. CDR1 and CDR2 (germline): SGHRS, YFSETQ. This CDR3 comprises 16 residues. CDR3 protein: CASSLQGAGSGNTIYF. The CDR3, as DNA: TGCGCCAGCAGCTTACAGGGGGCCGGCTCTGGAAACACCATATATTTT. The full variable domain, with the rest looked up from reference TRBV5-1 and TRBJ1-3, is KAGVTQTPRYLIKTRGQQVTLSCSPISGHRSVSWYQQTPGQGLQFLFEYFSETQRNKGNFPGRFSGRQFSNSRSEMNVSTLELGDSALYLCASSLQGAGSGNTIYFGEGSWLTVV.

This chain connects TRBV24-1 to TRBJ2-1; TRBD1 might be the D (7 bases). The CDR3 runs to 17 residues. The germline gives CDR1 KGHDR, CDR2 SFDVKD. The V end lost 3 bases, the J end lost 3 bases, and 17 bases lay between the germline ends. The CDR3 DNA reads TGTGCCACCAGTGATCCCGCGGGATCAGGGGGCTACAATGAGCAGTTCTTC. Its translation: CATSDPAGSGGYNEQFF.

The chain recombines TRBV7-9 with TRBJ2-3; D is unclear. V dropped 4 bases and J dropped 4 bases, with 9 bases sitting between them. This CDR3 has 13 residues. The germline CDR1 and CDR2 sequences are SEHNR and FQNEAQ (reference sequence). The CDR3 protein is CASSSGSPDTQYF. The DNA for the CDR3 is TGTGCCAGCAGCTCAGGAAGCCCAGATACGCAGTATTTT.

The chain has TRBV6-1 and TRBJ2-2; 7 nucleotides match TRBD1. Germline values: CDR1 MNHNS, CDR2 SASEGT. This CDR3 is built from 16 residues. V was clipped by 3 bases and J by 2 bases; unmatched bases: 6. The CDR3 loop is CASSEATGPNTGELFF. CDR3 coding DNA: TGTGCCAGCAGTGAGGCGACAGGGCCAAACACCGGGGAGCTGTTTTTT.

The CDR3 region is CASSVGGTLNTGELFF. CDR3 DNA: TGTGCCAGCAGCGTAGGGGGGACTTTGAACACCGGGGAGCTGTTTTTT. The V gene is TRBV9, the J gene TRBJ2-2; perhaps TRBD2 as D (6 bases). V was shortened by 0 bases and J by 1 base, with 10 bases between the two germline ends. The germline V gene encodes CDR1 SGDLS and CDR2 YYNGEE. The CDR3 runs 16 residues. Full variable domain (rest looked up from reference TRBV9 and TRBJ2-2): DSGVTQTPKHLITATGQRVTLRCSPRSGDLSVYWYQQSLDQGLQFLIQYYNGEERAKGNILERFSAQQFPDLHSELNLSSLELGDSALYFCASSVGGTLNTGELFFGEGSRLTVL.

The rearrangement uses TRBV11-2 and TRBJ2-3, with 7 bases aligning to TRBD1. The V gene end was trimmed by 7 bases and the J gene end by 6 bases; junction bases not matched to a gene: 4. Germline V gene sequence: CDR1 SGHAT, CDR2 FQNNGV. The CDR3 length is 12 residues. The CDR3 DNA follows: TGTGCCAGCATCCTGACAGGGGATACGCAGTATTTT. Translating it yields CASILTGDTQYF.

This chain uses TRBV30 with TRBJ2-7; tentative D call: TRBD1 (5 bases). V lost 1 base, J lost 3 bases, and 16 bases lay in between. Germline CDR1 reads GTSNPN; CDR2 reads SVGIG (reference sequence). This CDR3 region has 15 residues. In nucleotides, the CDR3 is TGTGCCTGGAGTGAAGGGCAGGGTCAATTCTACGAGCAGTACTTC. Translating it yields CAWSEGQGQFYEQYF.

This clone was observed once. The chain uses TRBV4-1 and TRBJ1-2, with 7 bases that match TRBD1. The V gene end was trimmed by 1 base and the J gene end by 7 bases; junction bases not matched to a gene: 3. This CDR3 region has 13 residues. Germline CDR1 is MGHRA and CDR2 is YSYEKL. CDR3 nucleotide sequence: TGCGCCAGCAGCCAAGTGACAGGGAGTGGCTACACCTTC. As protein: CASSQVTGSGYTF.

The V and J genes are TRBV18 and TRBJ2-4, with D tentatively TRBD2 (6 bases). This CDR3 comprises 14 residues. The germline V gene has CDR1 KGHSH and CDR2 LQKENI. Trimming left V 6 bases short and J 3 bases short, with 12 bases between. The CDR3 DNA sequence: TGTGCCAGCTCTCTCACCGGGGGCAAAAACATTCAGTACTTC. Translation gives CASSLTGGKNIQYF.

V usage is TRBV28 and J usage is TRBJ2-3; a possible D gene is TRBD1 (5 bases). Trimming shortened V by 6 bases and J by 2 bases, and 24 bases separated the two germline ends. Looked up from germline, CDR1 is MDHEN and CDR2 is SYDVKM. CDR3 length: 18 amino acids. DNA of the CDR3: TGTGCCAGCAGCCTGCCGCCCGTTTTATGGGGCTCCACAGATACGCAGTATTTT. Translation gives CASSLPPVLWGSTDTQYF.

This clone was detected only a few times. The V and J genes are TRBV12-3 or TRBV12-4 and TRBJ2-7; D not resolved. Trimming pared 8 bases from V and 3 bases from J, leaving 8 bases between. The CDR3 length is 11 residues. CDR3 in amino acids: CASSSFYEQYF. Written as DNA, the CDR3 is TGTGCCAGCTCGAGTTTCTACGAGCAGTACTTC.

This sequence joins TRBV19 and TRBJ1-1; D remains ambiguous. The germline CDR1 and CDR2 sequences are LNHDA and SQIVND (reference sequence). V was shortened by 5 bases and J by 4 bases, with 14 bases between the two germline ends. CDR3 length: 14 residues. CDR3 nucleotides: TGTGCCAGTAGTGCCCTGCGAAGCGGCACTGAAGCTTTCTTT. This gives the protein CASSALRSGTEAFF. Combining the CDR3 with reference TRBV19 and TRBJ1-1 gives the whole variable domain DGGITQSPKYLFRKEGQNVTLSCEQNLNHDAMYWYRQDPGQGLRLIYYSQIVNDFQKGDIAEGYSVSREKKESFPLTVTSAQKNPTAFYLCASSALRSGTEAFFGQGTRLTVV.